One sample yielded the 26 T cell receptor beta chains listed below, sequenced in a study of blood T cell repertoires in COVID-19. TCRdb keeps only in-frame clones here, not all; method: immunoSEQ multiplex PCR. This table has under 150,000 clones, 85% appearing once. Input material: peripheral blood. The receptor set was obtained from a human donor in a cohort sampled during active COVID-19.

This chain uses TRBV11-2 with TRBJ2-1; 10 positions agree with TRBD2. This CDR3 is 16 amino acids long. The trim removed 3 bases at V and 7 bases at J, leaving 9 bases unmatched. Germline V gene data show CDR1 as SGHAT and CDR2 as FQNNGV. The CDR3 DNA is TGTGCCAGCAGCTTCTTAACTAGCGGGGCGGGGAATGAGCAGTTCTTC. It encodes CASSFLTSGAGNEQFF.

The chain joins TRBV3-1 (or the pseudogene TRBV3-2) to TRBJ2-5; TRBD1 aligns across 7 bases. V shed 5 bases and J 3 bases; nucleotides not matched to a gene: 9. Germline CDR1 is LGHDT and CDR2 is YNNKEL (reference sequence). There are 15 residues in the CDR3. The CDR3 DNA reads TGTGCCAGCAGCATCCGGGACAGTCCCGAAGAGACCCAGTACTTC. Its translation is CASSIRDSPEETQYF.

The chain joins TRBV6-5 to TRBJ1-5; D not resolved. The CDR3 length is 13 residues. The germline V gene has CDR1 MNHEY and CDR2 SVGAGI. Trimming removed 6 bases from V and 0 bases from J, with 6 bases in between. CDR3 residues: CASRLYSNQPQHF. The CDR3 DNA reads as TGTGCCAGCAGATTATATAGCAATCAGCCCCAGCATTTT.

This chain links TRBV19 with TRBJ2-1; TRBD2 matches at 10 bases. The CDR3 length is 16 residues. CDR1 and CDR2 (germline): LNHDA, SQIVND (reference sequence). V dropped 3 bases and J dropped 9; count of bases not matched to a gene: 11. The CDR3 DNA reads as TGTGCCAGTAGTATCCCAGCGGGGGGGCGACGAGGTGAGCAGTTCTTC. This codes for CASSIPAGGRRGEQFF.

The chain carries TRBV19 and TRBJ2-7, with 7 nucleotides matching TRBD1. The germline V gene encodes CDR1 LNHDA and CDR2 SQIVND (reference sequence). V dropped 5 bases and J dropped 5; count of bases not matched to a gene: 9. This CDR3 has 14 amino acids. The CDR3, as DNA: TGTGCCAGTAGTGCCATGACAGGGTCCCACGAGCAGTACTTC. This encodes CASSAMTGSHEQYF. The full variable domain, in which reference TRBV19 and TRBJ2-7 provide the parts outside the CDR3, is DGGITQSPKYLFRKEGQNVTLSCEQNLNHDAMYWYRQDPGQGLRLIYYSQIVNDFQKGDIAEGYSVSREKKESFPLTVTSAQKNPTAFYLCASSAMTGSHEQYFGPGTRLTVT.

The V and J genes are TRBV20-1 and TRBJ2-1; D not certain. The CDR3 is made up of 16 amino acids. Between the trimmed V and J ends, which lost 3 bases and 0 bases, there was a span of 15 bases. CDR1 is DFQATT, CDR2 SNEGSKA, per germline (reference sequence). In nucleotides, the CDR3 is TGCAGTGCTAGTTCACCTTCTTTTAGCTCCTACAATGAGCAGTTCTTC. It specifies CSASSPSFSSYNEQFF.

This chain uses TRBV6-5 with TRBJ1-2; 7 nucleotides agree with TRBD1. Germline CDR1 and CDR2: MNHEY and SVGAGI. Trimming cost V 0 bases and J 3 bases; bases outside gene matches: 4. CDR3 size: 15 residues. CDR3 loop: CASSYSPTGYYGYTF. The DNA for the CDR3 is TGTGCCAGCAGTTACTCTCCGACAGGGTACTATGGCTACACCTTC.

The chain has TRBV19 and TRBJ2-1; maybe TRBD1 (6 bases). The V end lost 6 bases, the J end lost 0 bases, and 18 bases lay between the germline ends. CDR3 size: 17 residues. Germline CDR1 is LNHDA and CDR2 is SQIVND (reference sequence). The CDR3 sequence is CASSLALWTASYNEQFF. CDR3 nucleotide sequence: TGTGCCAGTAGCTTAGCACTGTGGACAGCCTCCTACAATGAGCAGTTCTTC.

The V and J genes are TRBV3-1 (or the pseudogene TRBV3-2) and TRBJ2-2; D possibly corresponds to TRBD1 (5 bases). V shed 2 bases and J shed 7 bases, with 14 bases lying between them. The germline gives CDR1 LGHDT, CDR2 YNNKEL (reference sequence). The CDR3 sequence is 15 residues long. For the CDR3, the DNA is TGTGCCAGCAGCCAAATACAATCAGGGAACGGGGAGCTGTTTTTT. Translated, it gives CASSQIQSGNGELFF.

The chain is built from TRBV6-1 and TRBJ1-5; D remains ambiguous. CDR1 is MNHNS, CDR2 SASEGT, per germline. This CDR3 is built from 16 residues. Trimming left V 2 bases short and J 2 bases short, with 13 bases between. In nucleotides, the CDR3 is TGTGCCAGCAGTGAAATGTTCTTGGGAGGCAATCAGCCCCAGCATTTT. Its translation is CASSEMFLGGNQPQHF.

The chain uses TRBV9 and TRBJ1-3, with 11 positions matching TRBD1. From germline, CDR1 is SGDLS and CDR2 YYNGEE. CDR3 length: 18 amino acids. Losses at the gene ends were 6 bases for V and 3 bases for J; bases not matched to a gene: 14. The DNA for the CDR3 is TGTGCCAGCACCGTTGGACCGGACAGGGGGCTTTATGGAAACACCATATATTTT. Translation: CASTVGPDRGLYGNTIYF.

The chain is built from TRBV24-1 and TRBJ1-5; no clear D. The CDR3 is made up of 13 amino acids. Trimming cost V 6 bases and J 10 bases, with 15 bases left between them. CDR1 KGHDR and CDR2 SFDVKD come from the germline V gene. CDR3 nucleotides: TGTGCCACCAGTAATCCCGAGGTCTGTCCCCAGCATTTT. It yields the protein CATSNPEVCPQHF.

About this clone: Compared with germline, one end of the junction differs, possibly owing to a read error. The chain is built from TRBV4-3 and TRBJ1-1; 8 bases are shared with TRBD1. The CDR3 has 15 amino acids. Germline CDR1 reads LGHNA; CDR2 reads YSLEER. The CDR3 loop reads CASSQDLRGQTEAFF. The CDR3 nucleotides read TGCGCCAGCAGTCAAGATCTCAGGGGGCAGACTGAAGCTTTCTTT.

This chain joins TRBV28 and TRBJ2-3; 8 positions agree with TRBD2. With 5 bases clipped from V and 6 bases from J, the junction kept 13 bases outside the gene matches. The CDR3 extends over 16 amino acids. Germline V CDR1 and CDR2: MDHEN, SYDVKM. In DNA form, the CDR3 reads TGTGCCAGCAGTCTAATTTCGGGGGGGGCCGTGGATACGCAGTATTTT. Translation: CASSLISGGAVDTQYF.

The rearrangement links TRBV25-1 to TRBJ2-4, with D perhaps matching TRBD1 (6 bases). The ends were cut back, 2 bases at V and 7 bases at J, with 12 bases in the middle. The CDR3 is 14 residues long. CDR1 is MGHDK, CDR2 SYGVNS, per germline. For the CDR3, the DNA is TGTGCCAGCAGTGAACACAGGGAAGATAACATTCAGTACTTC. Translating it yields CASSEHREDNIQYF.

The chain couples TRBV29-1 to TRBJ2-1; D may be TRBD2 (6 bases). The germline gives CDR1 SQVTM, CDR2 ANQGSEA. This CDR3 comprises 13 residues. Deletions cut 7 bases from V and 2 bases from J, with 12 bases between. CDR3 nucleotide sequence: TGCAGCGCTGGGACTGCTACCTACAATGAGCAGTTCTTC. It specifies CSAGTATYNEQFF.

The chain has TRBV7-3 and TRBJ2-3; TRBD2 matches at 7 bases. V was pared by 2 bases and J by 14 bases, with 4 bases of the junction left unmatched. Looked up from germline, CDR1 is SGHTA and CDR2 is FQGTGA. The CDR3 covers 11 residues. The CDR3 spells CASSLGGVLYF. The DNA of the CDR3 is TGTGCCAGCAGCTTAGGGGGGGTATTGTATTTT.

The chain uses TRBV30 and TRBJ2-1; a weak D match, TRBD1 (5 bases). The germline V gene has CDR1 GTSNPN and CDR2 SVGIG (reference sequence). This CDR3 is built from 13 residues. V shed 0 bases and J shed 8 bases, with 11 bases lying between them. CDR3 DNA sequence: TGTGCCTGGAGTGTACAGGCAGAATATGAGCAGTTCTTC. Protein sequence: CAWSVQAEYEQFF.

The chain recombines TRBV10-3 with TRBJ1-3; TRBD1 is a possible D gene (5 bases). This CDR3 has 15 residues. Trimming removed 5 bases from V and 0 bases from J, with 11 bases in between. In germline, CDR1 is ENHRY, CDR2 SYGVKD. In DNA, the CDR3 is TGTGCCATCAGTACAGGATCACTCTCTGGAAACACCATATATTTT. The encoded protein is CAISTGSLSGNTIYF.

V gene TRBV4-3 combines with J gene TRBJ2-7; 8 nucleotides align to TRBD2. CDR1 and CDR2 from the germline V gene are LGHNA and YSLEER. The CDR3 extends over 15 amino acids. Losses at the gene ends were 1 base for V and 0 bases for J; bases not matched to a gene: 2. CDR3 sequence (DNA): TGCGCCAGCAGCCAAGTTGCGGGGGGCTCCTACGAGCAGTACTTC. It encodes CASSQVAGGSYEQYF.

The genes are TRBV2 and TRBJ1-5; 8 bases agree with TRBD1. CDR1 is SNHLY and CDR2 is FYNNEI in the germline V gene. Trimming at V came to 1 base and at J to 3 bases, leaving 5 bases not matched to a gene. The CDR3 contains 16 residues. The DNA for the CDR3 is TGTGCCAGCAGTGAAGTCGGACAGGGTGACAATCAGCCCCAGCATTTT. This codes for CASSEVGQGDNQPQHF.

The chain recombines TRBV10-1 with TRBJ1-4; D is uncertain. This CDR3 comprises 15 residues. The V end was cut by 2 bases, the J end by 0 bases, with 7 bases between. Per the germline V gene, CDR1 is WNHNN and CDR2 is SYGVQD (reference sequence). The CDR3 here is CASSEGSATNEKLFF. Here the CDR3 DNA reads TGCGCCAGCAGTGAGGGCTCTGCAACTAATGAAAAACTGTTTTTT.

This chain connects TRBV9 to TRBJ1-1; TRBD1 matches at 8 bases. With V trimmed by 1 base and J by 7 bases, 6 bases remained unmatched. The germline V gene encodes CDR1 SGDLS and CDR2 YYNGEE. The CDR3 is 14 residues long. CDR3 DNA sequence: TGTGCCAGCAGCGTAAGAGGGACAGGAGATGAAGCTTTCTTT. Translation gives CASSVRGTGDEAFF. The full variable domain, with the rest looked up from reference TRBV9 and TRBJ1-1, is DSGVTQTPKHLITATGQRVTLRCSPRSGDLSVYWYQQSLDQGLQFLIQYYNGEERAKGNILERFSAQQFPDLHSELNLSSLELGDSALYFCASSVRGTGDEAFFGQGTRLTVV.

This chain uses TRBV20-1 with TRBJ2-7, with D possibly TRBD2 on 5 matching bases. Germline CDR1 and CDR2: DFQATT and SNEGSKA (reference sequence). The length of the CDR3 is 15 residues. With 3 bases removed from V and 3 bases from J, the gap between germline ends came to 18 bases. CDR3 residues: CSASRLVGVDYEQYF. The CDR3 nucleotides read TGCAGTGCTAGTCGGTTGGTCGGGGTTGACTACGAGCAGTACTTC.

This rearrangement joins TRBV18 to TRBJ1-3; the D is unclear. The CDR3 length is 17 residues. The germline gives CDR1 KGHSH, CDR2 LQKENI. Trimming took off 6 bases at V and 0 bases at J, with 18 bases between the two ends. The CDR3 bases are TGTGCCAGCTCGCTGCGTATAGCTCCTGACTCTGGAAACACCATATATTTT. The encoded protein is CASSLRIAPDSGNTIYF.

This rearrangement joins TRBV5-1 to TRBJ1-2; 7 bases are shared with TRBD1. The CDR3 loop spans 15 amino acids. J gave up 4 bases and V 3 bases, and 9 bases lay outside the gene matches. The germline gives CDR1 SGHRS, CDR2 YFSETQ. As DNA, the CDR3 is TGCGCCAGCAGCTCGCTAGCCACAGGGGTCTATGGCTACACCTTC. Protein product: CASSSLATGVYGYTF.